Sequencing of this T cell receptor beta chain was carried out in a study of blood T cell repertoires in COVID-19. The wider study: Acute-phase and convalescent COVID-19 samples originated in the United States, Italy and Spain. The cDNA or gDNA used as material had been derived from T cells, B-cell-depleted T cells, or PBMCs.

Original handling: Cell counts per sample came from amplifying reference gene primers. Libraries were prepared by immunoSEQ multiplex PCR; TCRdb keeps only in-frame clonotypes and omits some of them. The V and J calls and clone size come from that table; D and trimming were worked out from the DNA. The sample lists 44,000 or so clones, approximately 84% seen once, with about 4.1% in the top ten. The CDR3 is 15 residues long. The germline gives CDR1 SGHRS, CDR2 YFSETQ. The ends lost 6 bases at V and 6 bases at J; junction bases unmatched: 10. The rearrangement links TRBV5-1 to TRBJ2-1; 9 nucleotides agree with TRBD2. The sequence came from a man aged 50 or older with active COVID-19. Material for sequencing was peripheral blood. CDR3 nucleotides: TGCGCCAGCAACCCGTCGGCTAGCGGGGCCAATGAGCAGTTCTTC. Translated: CASNPSASGANEQFF.